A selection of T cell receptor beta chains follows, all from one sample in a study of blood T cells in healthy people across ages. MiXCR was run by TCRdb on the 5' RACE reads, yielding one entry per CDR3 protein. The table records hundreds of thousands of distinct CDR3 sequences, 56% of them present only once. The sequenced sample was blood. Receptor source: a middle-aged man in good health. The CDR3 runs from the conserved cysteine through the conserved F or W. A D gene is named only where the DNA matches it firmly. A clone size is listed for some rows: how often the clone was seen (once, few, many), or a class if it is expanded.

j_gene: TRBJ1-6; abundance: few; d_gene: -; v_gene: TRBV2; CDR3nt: TGTGCCAGCAGTCAACATAAGAGGTCAGGGGATTACCTTAATTCACCCCTCCACTTT; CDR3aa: CASSQHKRSGDYLNSPLHF
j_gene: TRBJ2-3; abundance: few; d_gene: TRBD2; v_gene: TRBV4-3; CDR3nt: TGCGCCAGCCGGGCCAGCGGGGCTAGCACAGATACGCAGTATTTT; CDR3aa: CASRASGASTDTQYF
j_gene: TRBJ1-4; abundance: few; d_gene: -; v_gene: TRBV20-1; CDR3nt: TGCAGTGCTAAGTCCCCCGAAGTGACTCACAAGGAAAAACTGTTTTTT; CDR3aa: CSAKSPEVTHKEKLFF
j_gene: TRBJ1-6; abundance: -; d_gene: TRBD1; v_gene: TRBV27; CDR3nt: TGTGCCAGCGGCCGGGACAGGACGTTACCCCTCCACTTT; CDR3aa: CASGRDRTLPLHF
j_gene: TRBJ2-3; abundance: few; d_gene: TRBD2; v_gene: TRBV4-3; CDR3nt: TGCGCCAGCAGCGAGTGGATGTCGCCGGGACTAGCGGGAAACACAGATACGCAGTATTTT; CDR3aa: CASSEWMSPGLAGNTDTQYF
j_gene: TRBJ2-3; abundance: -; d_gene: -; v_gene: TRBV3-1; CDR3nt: TGTGCCAGCAGCCAAGATGAAGGTCCCGCAGATACGCAGTATTTT; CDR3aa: CASSQDEGPADTQYF
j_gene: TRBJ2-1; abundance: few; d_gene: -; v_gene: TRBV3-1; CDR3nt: TGTGCCAGCAGCCAAGGCGGACTGATATACAATGAGCAGTTCTTC; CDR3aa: CASSQGGLIYNEQFF
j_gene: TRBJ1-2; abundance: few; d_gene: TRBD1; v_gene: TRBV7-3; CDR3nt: TGTGCCAGCAGCATCCGACAGGGGGTCGACTATGGCTACACCTTC; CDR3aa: CASSIRQGVDYGYTF
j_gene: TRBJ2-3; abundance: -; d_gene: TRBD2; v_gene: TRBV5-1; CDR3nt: TGCGCCAGCAGCAAGCGGGGGGGCGAGGATACGCAGTATTTT; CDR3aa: CASSKRGGEDTQYF
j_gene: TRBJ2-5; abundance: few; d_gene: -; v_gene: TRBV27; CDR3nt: TGTGCCAGCAGTTCCTCTTGGGGCAGGGAGCAAGAGACCCAGTACTTC; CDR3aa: CASSSSWGREQETQYF
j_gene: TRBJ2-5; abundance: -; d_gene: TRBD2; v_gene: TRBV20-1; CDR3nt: TGCAGTGCTACGGTACCGGGACTAGCGGGTGGAGAGACCCAGTACTTC; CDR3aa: CSATVPGLAGGETQYF
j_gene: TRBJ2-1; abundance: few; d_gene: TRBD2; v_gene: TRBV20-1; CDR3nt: TGCAGTGCAACTAGCGGGGGGGCTCGTTCCTACAATGAGCAGTTCTTC; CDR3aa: CSATSGGARSYNEQFF
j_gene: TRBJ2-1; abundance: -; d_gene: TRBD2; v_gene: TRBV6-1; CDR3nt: TGTGCCAGCAGTTCTAGCGGGAGGGCCGGGAATGAGCAGTTCTTC; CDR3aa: CASSSSGRAGNEQFF
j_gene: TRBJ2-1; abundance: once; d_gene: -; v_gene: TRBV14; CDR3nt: TGTGCCAGCAGCCAGGTATGGGGGAGGGGGTCTGAGCAGTTCTTC; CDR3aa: CASSQVWGRGSEQFF
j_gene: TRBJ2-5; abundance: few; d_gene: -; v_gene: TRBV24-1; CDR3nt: TGTGCCACCAGTGACCCCAAGGGGGGGGAGACCCAGTACTTC; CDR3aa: CATSDPKGGETQYF
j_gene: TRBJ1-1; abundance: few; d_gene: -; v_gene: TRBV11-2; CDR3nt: TGTGCCAGCAGCCGAACCGGGACAAATGAAGCTTTCTTT; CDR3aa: CASSRTGTNEAFF
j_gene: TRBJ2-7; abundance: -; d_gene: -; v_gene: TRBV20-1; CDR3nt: TGCAGTGCTCCCCTTGGAGTAGCGGATTACAATGAGCAGTACTTC; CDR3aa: CSAPLGVADYNEQYF
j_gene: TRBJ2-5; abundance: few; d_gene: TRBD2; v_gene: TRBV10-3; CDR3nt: TGTGCCATCGCTAGCGGGTTCGGAGAGACCCAGTACTTC; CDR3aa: CAIASGFGETQYF
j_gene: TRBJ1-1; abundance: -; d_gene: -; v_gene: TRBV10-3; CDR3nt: TGTGCCATCAGTTTCATAACGGGCGCTGAAGCTTTCTTT; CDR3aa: CAISFITGAEAFF
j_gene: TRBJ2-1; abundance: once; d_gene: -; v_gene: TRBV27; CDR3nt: TGTGCCAGCAGTGTTTCTACGGGGGACCTCTACAATGAGCAGTTCTTC; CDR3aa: CASSVSTGDLYNEQFF
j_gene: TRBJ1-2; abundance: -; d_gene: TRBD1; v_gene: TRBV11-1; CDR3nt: TGTGCCAGCAGCCGAAATACAGGGGGCTATGGCTACACCTTC; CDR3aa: CASSRNTGGYGYTF
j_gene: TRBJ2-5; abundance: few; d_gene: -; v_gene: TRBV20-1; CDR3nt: TGCAGTGCCCTCTGGGCAGGGCGACCTAAAGAGACCCAGTACTTC; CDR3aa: CSALWAGRPKETQYF
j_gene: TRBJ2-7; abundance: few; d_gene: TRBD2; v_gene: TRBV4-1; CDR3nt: TGCGCCAGCAGCCAAGAGGGACTAGCGGGAGACGAGCAGTACTTC; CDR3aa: CASSQEGLAGDEQYF
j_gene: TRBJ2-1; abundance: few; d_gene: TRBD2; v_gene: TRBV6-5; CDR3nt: TGTGCCAGCACCAACGGGGGGAATGAGCAGTTCTTC; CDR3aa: CASTNGGNEQFF